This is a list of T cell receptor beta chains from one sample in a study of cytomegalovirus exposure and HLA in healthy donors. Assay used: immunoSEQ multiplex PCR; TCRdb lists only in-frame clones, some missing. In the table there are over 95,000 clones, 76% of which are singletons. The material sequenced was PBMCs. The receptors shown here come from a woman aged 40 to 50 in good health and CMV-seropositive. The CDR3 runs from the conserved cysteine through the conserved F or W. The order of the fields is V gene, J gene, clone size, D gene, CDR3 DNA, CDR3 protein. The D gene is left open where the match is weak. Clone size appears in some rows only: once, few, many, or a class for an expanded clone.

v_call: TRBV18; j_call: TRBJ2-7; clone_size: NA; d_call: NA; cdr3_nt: TGTGCCAGCTCACCACGATCAGGGCCCCCCTACGAGCAGTACTTC; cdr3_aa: CASSPRSGPPYEQYF
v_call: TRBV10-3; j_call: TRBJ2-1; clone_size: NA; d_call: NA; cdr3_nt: TGTGCCATCAGTGAGAACTCCCTGAAAGAGCAGTTCTTC; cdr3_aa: CAISENSLKEQFF
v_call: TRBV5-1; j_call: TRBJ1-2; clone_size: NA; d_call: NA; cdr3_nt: TGCGCCAGCAGCTCCGGCCAAACGACAGGCCGCTCTATGGGCTACACCTTC; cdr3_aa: CASSSGQTTGRSMGYTF
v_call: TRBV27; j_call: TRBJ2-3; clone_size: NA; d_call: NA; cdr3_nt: TGTGCCAGCAGTTTACCAGGGCCTGGAAATACGCAGTATTTT; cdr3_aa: CASSLPGPGNTQYF
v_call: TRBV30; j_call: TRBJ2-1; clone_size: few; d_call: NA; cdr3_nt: TGTGCCTGGAGTGACAGCCCCTACAATGAGCAGTTCTTC; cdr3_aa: CAWSDSPYNEQFF
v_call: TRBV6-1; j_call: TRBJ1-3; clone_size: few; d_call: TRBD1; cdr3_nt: TGTGCCAGCAGTGAAGTGACAGGGGCGGTATATTTT; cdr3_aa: CASSEVTGAVYF
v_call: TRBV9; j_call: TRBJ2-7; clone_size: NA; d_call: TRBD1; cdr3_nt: TGTGCCAGCAGCGCCACACAGGGGGCTCTGTACTTC; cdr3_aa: CASSATQGALYF
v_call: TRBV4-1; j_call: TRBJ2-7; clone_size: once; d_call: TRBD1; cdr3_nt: TGCGCCAGCAGCCAGTCACAGGGGAACGAGCAGTACTTC; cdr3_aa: CASSQSQGNEQYF
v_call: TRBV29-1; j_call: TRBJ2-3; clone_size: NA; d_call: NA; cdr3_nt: TGCAGCGTTGGTGCGTCAGGGAAAGCAGATACGCAGTATTTT; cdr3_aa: CSVGASGKADTQYF
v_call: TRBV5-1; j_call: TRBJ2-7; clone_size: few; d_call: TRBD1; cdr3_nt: TGCGCCAGCAGCGCCCAACTTAGGGGACAGGGTGTCGAGCAGTACTTC; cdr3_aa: CASSAQLRGQGVEQYF
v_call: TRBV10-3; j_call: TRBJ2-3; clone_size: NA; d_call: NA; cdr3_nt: TGTGCCATCAGCGGGACTTCCCGCACAGATACGCAGTATTTT; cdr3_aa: CAISGTSRTDTQYF
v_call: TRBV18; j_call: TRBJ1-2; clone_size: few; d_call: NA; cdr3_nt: TGTGCCAGCTCACCCGGAACAGGGCACGGCTACACCTTC; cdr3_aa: CASSPGTGHGYTF
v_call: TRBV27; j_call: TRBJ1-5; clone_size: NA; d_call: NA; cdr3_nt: TGTGCCAGCAGCCCCCTGGGGGGTAGTCAGCCCCAGCATTTT; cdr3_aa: CASSPLGGSQPQHF
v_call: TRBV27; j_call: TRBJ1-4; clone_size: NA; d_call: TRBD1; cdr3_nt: TGTGCCAGCAGTTCACGGCGGACAGGGGGCGCGAGAAGGTATGAAAAACTGTTTTTT; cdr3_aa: CASSSRRTGGARRYEKLFF
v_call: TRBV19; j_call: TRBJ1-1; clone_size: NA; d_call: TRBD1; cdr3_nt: TGTGCCAGTAACGATGAAGGGACAGCGAACACTGAAGCTTTCTTT; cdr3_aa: CASNDEGTANTEAFF
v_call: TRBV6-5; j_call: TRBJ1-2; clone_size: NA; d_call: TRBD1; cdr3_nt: TGTGCCAGCAGACAACAGGGGATCCATGGTGGCTACACCTTC; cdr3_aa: CASRQQGIHGGYTF
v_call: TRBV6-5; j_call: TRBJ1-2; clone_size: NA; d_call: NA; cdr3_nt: TGTGCCAGCAGTTACCTGACAGCATTTAACTATGGCTACACCTTC; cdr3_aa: CASSYLTAFNYGYTF
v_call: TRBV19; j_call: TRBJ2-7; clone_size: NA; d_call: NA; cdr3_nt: TGTGCCAGGACCTCCTTGGCGGCGGAGTACGAGCAGTACTTC; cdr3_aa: CARTSLAAEYEQYF
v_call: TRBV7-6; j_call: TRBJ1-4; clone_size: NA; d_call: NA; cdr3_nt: TGTGCCAGCAGACAAGCAGGTTATGAAAAACTGTTTTTT; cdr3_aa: CASRQAGYEKLFF
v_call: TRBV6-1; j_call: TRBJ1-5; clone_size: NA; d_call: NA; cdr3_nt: TGTGCCAGCAGTGAAGCGGGCGGGGTTCAGCCCCAGCATTTT; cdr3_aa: CASSEAGGVQPQHF
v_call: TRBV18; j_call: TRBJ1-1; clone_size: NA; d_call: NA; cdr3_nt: TGTGCCAGCTCGGAAGGGAGTGGGAACACTGAAGCTTTCTTT; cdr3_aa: CASSEGSGNTEAFF
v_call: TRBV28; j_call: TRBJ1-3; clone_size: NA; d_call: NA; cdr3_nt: TGTGCCAGCAACGAAGTCTCGAGGGCTGGAAACACCATATATTTT; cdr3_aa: CASNEVSRAGNTIYF
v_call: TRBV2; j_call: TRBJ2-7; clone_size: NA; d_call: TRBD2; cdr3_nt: TGTGCCAGCACCTCGGAGGCGGGGGGCGGATACGAGCAGTACTTC; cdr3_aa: CASTSEAGGGYEQYF
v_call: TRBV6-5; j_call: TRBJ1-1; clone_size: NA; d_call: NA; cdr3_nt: TGTGCCACTGGGGCCTTCGTGAGCACTGAAGCTTTCTTT; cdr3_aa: CATGAFVSTEAFF
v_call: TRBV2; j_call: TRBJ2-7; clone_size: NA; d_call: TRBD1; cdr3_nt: TGTGCCAGAGGGACAGGGATGAACGAGCAGTACTTC; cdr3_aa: CARGTGMNEQYF
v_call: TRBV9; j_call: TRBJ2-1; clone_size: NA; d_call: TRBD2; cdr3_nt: TGTGCCAGCAGCCCCCGCGGGGGGGCGCAGGGTGAGCAGTTCTTC; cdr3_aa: CASSPRGGAQGEQFF
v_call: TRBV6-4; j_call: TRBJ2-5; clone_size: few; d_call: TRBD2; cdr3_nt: TGTGCCAGCAGTACCACGACGGGACTAGCGGGGGGGCCGACCAGGGAGACCCAGTACTTC; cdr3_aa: CASSTTTGLAGGPTRETQYF
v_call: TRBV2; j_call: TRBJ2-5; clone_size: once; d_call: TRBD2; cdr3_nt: TGTGCCAGCAGTGAAGAGGGACTAGTTCAGGAGACCCAGTACTTC; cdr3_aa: CASSEEGLVQETQYF
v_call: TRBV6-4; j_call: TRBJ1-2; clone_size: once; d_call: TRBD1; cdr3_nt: TGTGCCAGCCAGACTAACCCGGGACAGGGGAACTATGGCTACACCTTC; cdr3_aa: CASQTNPGQGNYGYTF
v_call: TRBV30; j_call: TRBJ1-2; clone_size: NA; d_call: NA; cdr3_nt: TGTGCCTGGACAGGGGCGACTACTAACTATGGCTACACCTTC; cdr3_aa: CAWTGATTNYGYTF
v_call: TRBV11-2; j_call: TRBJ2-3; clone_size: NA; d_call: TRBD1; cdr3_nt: TGTGCCAGCAGCGTACAGGGGCTTACGCAGTATTTT; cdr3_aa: CASSVQGLTQYF
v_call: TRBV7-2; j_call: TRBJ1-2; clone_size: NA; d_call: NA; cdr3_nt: TGTGCCAGCAGCTTAGCCACCGGCAGGGCCTATGGCTACACCTTC; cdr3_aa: CASSLATGRAYGYTF